The 17 T cell receptor beta chains reported below all come from one sample, sequenced in a study of naive and memory T cell subsets. Study-wide points: Naive repertoires, especially CD8, held a few larger clonotypes, possibly memory cells re-expressing CD45RA.

Antigens of these TCRs are unknown. The beta constant-region primer was an equimolar mix of two oligonucleotides covering TRBC1 and TRBC2. Four rounds of PCR amplified the ligated cDNA using nested alpha and beta constant-region primers plus SP2. One entry per CDR3 protein, called by TCRdb with MiXCR from the UMI-ligation and nested PCR reads. The data contain roughly 100,000 distinct CDR3 sequences, around 13% of them singletons. The sample consisted of naive CD8+ T cells from blood. These receptor sequences come from a human donor in good health.

This clonotype was counted ten times or more. This rearrangement joins TRBV7-6 to TRBJ2-3, with D perhaps matching TRBD1 (5 bases). Deletions cut 1 base from V and 3 bases from J, with 11 bases between. The CDR3 extends over 15 amino acids. CDR1 is SGHVS, CDR2 FNYEAQ, per germline. The chain's CDR3 is CASSLEAGSTDTQYF. The CDR3 nucleotides are TGTGCCAGCAGCTTAGAGGCAGGGTCTACAGATACGCAGTATTTT.

This chain joins TRBV12-3 or TRBV12-4 and TRBJ1-5; 8 bases line up with TRBD1. V shed 2 bases, J shed 2 bases, and the junction held 8 bases outside the gene matches. The CDR3 length is 17 residues. CDR3 sequence reads: CASSLPRTGRGNQPQHF. The CDR3 bases are TGTGCCAGCAGTTTACCCCGGACAGGGAGAGGCAATCAGCCCCAGCATTTT.

The table lists this clonotype with a few counts. CDR3 coding DNA: TGTGCCAGCAGCCCCCCAGGGACAGGCAATGACGGCGAGCAGTTCTTC. As protein: CASSPPGTGNDGEQFF. The rearrangement uses TRBV7-3 and TRBJ2-1; 8 bases align to TRBD1. The CDR3 totals 16 residues. Trimming removed 5 bases from V and 10 bases from J; junction bases left unmatched: 16. Germline loops: CDR1 SGHTA, CDR2 FQGTGA.

This clonotype has ten or more counts. The CDR3 DNA follows: TGTGCCAGCAGCCCAAGGTCGACAAGCCTTGAATGGGCGGTGCGCAATGAGCAGTTCTTC. Translated: CASSPRSTSLEWAVRNEQFF. The chain employs TRBV5-6 and TRBJ2-1; D remains ambiguous. Per germline, CDR1 SGHDT and CDR2 YYEEEE. V was clipped by 4 bases and J by 6 bases, with 32 bases between them. This CDR3 is 20 amino acids long. Full variable domain (missing parts from reference TRBV5-6 and TRBJ2-1): DAGVTQSPTHLIKTRGQQVTLRCSPKSGHDTVSWYQQALGQGPQFIFQYYEEEERQRGNFPDRFSGHQFPNYSSELNVNALLLGDSALYLCASSPRSTSLEWAVRNEQFFGPGTRLTVL.

This chain's CDR3 is CASSETSGGPYEQYF. Here the CDR3 DNA reads TGTGCCAGCAGTGAAACTAGCGGGGGACCGTACGAGCAGTACTTC. The chain uses TRBV27 and TRBJ2-7, with TRBD2 identical over 11 bases. After removal of 5 bases from V and 4 bases from J, the junction contained 7 bases not matched to a gene. Germline V CDR1 and CDR2: MNHEY, SMNVEV (reference sequence). This CDR3 has 15 residues.

The rearrangement links TRBV6-6 to TRBJ2-1, with TRBD1 matching over 9 bases. The junction had 7 bases not matched to a gene; V was cut back by 6 bases and J by 4 bases. CDR1 MNHNY and CDR2 SVGAGI come from the germline V gene (reference sequence). The CDR3 runs to 15 residues. The CDR3 sequence: CASRPTGGGYNEQFF. The CDR3 DNA sequence: TGTGCCAGCAGGCCGACAGGGGGGGGTTACAATGAGCAGTTCTTC.

In its sample, this clonotype was seen a few times. The V call is TRBV29-1, the J call TRBJ2-7, with a weak D call TRBD1 (6 bases). There are 15 residues in the CDR3. Deletions cut 6 bases from V and 3 bases from J, with 21 bases between. Germline V CDR1 and CDR2: SQVTM, ANQGSEA. The CDR3 coding sequence is TGCAGCGTCCCGACAGGCGGATTGGAAGACTACGAGCAGTACTTC. It encodes CSVPTGGLEDYEQYF.

This clonotype was found many times. The chain couples TRBV9 to TRBJ1-6, with TRBD1 identical over 9 bases. CDR1 is SGDLS and CDR2 is YYNGEE in the germline V gene. Losses at the gene ends were 3 bases for V and 9 bases for J; bases not matched to a gene: 4. The CDR3 spans 14 residues. The CDR3 here is CASSATGGGSPLHF. For the CDR3, the DNA is TGTGCCAGCAGCGCAACAGGGGGCGGTTCACCCCTCCACTTT.

This clonotype was found many times. The rearrangement joins TRBV10-3 to TRBJ2-3; TRBD2 is a possible D gene (6 bases). The CDR3 contains 13 residues. Trimming took off 3 bases at V and 8 bases at J, with 12 bases between the two ends. Looked up from germline, CDR1 is ENHRY and CDR2 is SYGVKD. The CDR3 nucleotides read TGTGCCATCAGTGACTGGGACTTTCCTACGCAGTATTTT. Encoded protein: CAISDWDFPTQYF.

The genes are TRBV15 and TRBJ2-5; 7 nucleotides align to TRBD2. The CDR3 runs 15 residues. Losses at the gene ends were 5 bases for V and 5 bases for J; bases not matched to a gene: 11. Germline CDR1 is LNHNV and CDR2 is YYDKDF (reference sequence). CDR3 sequence reads: CATSVAGHEVETQYF. CDR3 in DNA: TGTGCCACCAGCGTAGCGGGTCACGAGGTGGAGACCCAGTACTTC.

There are a few counts of this clonotype. The chain links TRBV28 to TRBJ2-4; D call uncertain. This CDR3 is built from 11 residues. V lost 5 bases and J lost 7, with 6 bases in between. CDR1 is MDHEN and CDR2 is SYDVKM in the germline V gene. This CDR3 is CASSPGNIQYF. The CDR3 DNA sequence: TGTGCCAGCAGTCCCGGGAACATTCAGTACTTC.

Ten or more counts support this clonotype. As DNA, the CDR3 is TGCAGTGCTGGGGACAGGGAGAACTACAATGAGCAGTTCTTC. The encoded protein is CSAGDRENYNEQFF. V usage is TRBV20-1 and J usage is TRBJ2-1; 9 nucleotides agree with TRBD1. The germline gives CDR1 DFQATT, CDR2 SNEGSKA (reference sequence). V was pared by 5 bases and J by 3 bases, with 5 bases of the junction left unmatched. The CDR3 extends over 14 amino acids.

This chain connects TRBV21-1 to TRBJ2-3. TRBV21-1 represents a pseudogene. This CDR3 comprises 14 residues. Here the CDR3 reads CARKPYSFTDTQYF. CDR3 nucleotide sequence: TGTGCCAGGAAGCCGTATAGTTTCACAGATACGCAGTATTTT.

Many counts were recorded for this clonotype. This sequence joins TRBV4-1 and TRBJ2-3, with TRBD1 matching over 10 bases. Looked up from germline, CDR1 is MGHRA and CDR2 is YSYEKL. This CDR3 has 14 residues. Trimming took 5 bases from V and 4 from J; bases not matched to a gene: 3. The CDR3 is CASSAGQGADTQYF. The CDR3 DNA reads TGCGCCAGCAGCGCAGGACAGGGGGCAGATACGCAGTATTTT.

There are many counts of this clonotype. V gene TRBV4-3 combines with J gene TRBJ1-2, with 7 bases lining up with TRBD1. The germline gives CDR1 LGHNA, CDR2 YSLEER. The junction had 11 bases not matched to a gene; V was cut back by 2 bases and J by 8 bases. The length of the CDR3 is 15 residues. CDR3 bases: TGCGCCAGCAGCCAAATCCCCCCGGACAGGAACGGCTACACCTTC. It codes for CASSQIPPDRNGYTF.

This clonotype was recorded at least ten times. The J gene is TRBJ2-7, the V gene TRBV7-2, with D unclear. V lost 5 bases, J lost 0 bases, and 14 bases lay in between. In germline, CDR1 is SGHTA, CDR2 FQGNSA. The CDR3 is 15 residues long. In DNA form, the CDR3 reads TGTGCCAGCAGCCCCCCCTACGGCGGCTCCTACGAGCAGTACTTC. Its protein is CASSPPYGGSYEQYF.

This clonotype was seen more than once but under ten times. This rearrangement joins TRBV5-1 to TRBJ1-1; 7 nucleotides line up with TRBD1. V trimming: 1 base; J trimming: 1 base; junction bases outside the gene matches: 7. The CDR3 runs to 16 residues. Looked up from germline, CDR1 is SGHRS and CDR2 is YFSETQ. CDR3: CASSLSFGQENTEAFF. Here the CDR3 DNA reads TGCGCCAGCAGCTTGAGTTTCGGACAGGAGAACACTGAAGCTTTCTTT.